This is a list of T cell receptor beta chains from one sample in a study of T cell clones after liver transplantation. TCRdb's table, derived via immunoSEQ multiplex PCR, lists solely in-frame clones and lacks some. The table lists 95,000 to 110,000 clones, around 84% of them singletons. This material consisted of CD4+ T cells from blood, taken approximately 4 years after liver transplant. These receptors all come from a human patient who received a liver transplant. These T cells may partly come from the graft donor. Both conserved end residues are part of each CDR3. A D gene is named only where the DNA matches it firmly. A row's size may be missing; if present it is once, few, many or a size class.

d_gene: -; v_gene: TRBV5-4; len: 18; j_gene: TRBJ1-5; abundance: -; CDR3nt: TGTGCCAGCAGCTTCGACCTTCCGTCCGGGGAGGGCAATCAGCCCCAGCATTTT; CDR3aa: CASSFDLPSGEGNQPQHF
d_gene: TRBD1; v_gene: TRBV19; len: 14; j_gene: TRBJ2-1; abundance: -; CDR3nt: TGTGCCAGTAGCCGGGACAGCCTCTACAATGAGCAGTTCTTC; CDR3aa: CASSRDSLYNEQFF
d_gene: -; v_gene: TRBV7-3; len: 14; j_gene: TRBJ1-1; abundance: -; CDR3nt: TGTGCCAGCAGCCAAAAAGGATGGGACACTGAAGCTTTCTTT; CDR3aa: CASSQKGWDTEAFF
d_gene: -; v_gene: TRBV6-5; len: 13; j_gene: TRBJ2-5; abundance: -; CDR3nt: TGTGCCAGCAGTCGACAACCGCGGGAGACCCAGTACTTC; CDR3aa: CASSRQPRETQYF
d_gene: -; v_gene: TRBV5-1; len: 12; j_gene: TRBJ2-1; abundance: -; CDR3nt: TGCGCCAGCAGCTTGGCGGCCCATGAGCAGTTCTTC; CDR3aa: CASSLAAHEQFF
d_gene: TRBD2; v_gene: TRBV15; len: 13; j_gene: TRBJ2-7; abundance: -; CDR3nt: TGTGCCACCAGCAGAGAGGGAGGGGCCGAGCAGTACTTC; CDR3aa: CATSREGGAEQYF
d_gene: TRBD1; v_gene: TRBV30; len: 12; j_gene: TRBJ2-1; abundance: -; CDR3nt: TGTGCCATTTGGACAGGGATCGATGAGCAGTTCTTC; CDR3aa: CAIWTGIDEQFF
d_gene: -; v_gene: TRBV2; len: 14; j_gene: TRBJ2-7; abundance: -; CDR3nt: TGTGCCAGCTCCGCCCCCGCCTCCTCCTACGAGCAGTACTTC; CDR3aa: CASSAPASSYEQYF
d_gene: -; v_gene: TRBV7-2; len: 14; j_gene: TRBJ1-3; abundance: once; CDR3nt: TGTGCCAGCAGCTTAGCGGCGGGCGGAAACACCATATATTTT; CDR3aa: CASSLAAGGNTIYF
d_gene: TRBD1; v_gene: TRBV30; len: 14; j_gene: TRBJ1-2; abundance: -; CDR3nt: TGTGCCTGGACCCGACAGGGGGTCACCTATGGCTACACCTTC; CDR3aa: CAWTRQGVTYGYTF
d_gene: TRBD1; v_gene: TRBV7-2; len: 14; j_gene: TRBJ2-7; abundance: -; CDR3nt: TGTGCCAGCAGCCTCGGGGACAGGGGATACGAGCAGTACTTC; CDR3aa: CASSLGDRGYEQYF
d_gene: TRBD1; v_gene: TRBV5-1; len: 17; j_gene: TRBJ1-5; abundance: few; CDR3nt: TGCGCCAGCAGCCTTGGGACAGGGGGCGCGAACAATCAGCCCCAGCATTTT; CDR3aa: CASSLGTGGANNQPQHF
d_gene: TRBD1; v_gene: TRBV2; len: 14; j_gene: TRBJ2-7; abundance: once; CDR3nt: TGTGCCAGCAGTGAACGGCAGGGGGCATACGAGCAGTACTTC; CDR3aa: CASSERQGAYEQYF
d_gene: -; v_gene: TRBV4-1; len: 14; j_gene: TRBJ2-5; abundance: -; CDR3nt: TGCGCCAGCAGCCAAGATCCCCCCTGGGGGACCCAGTACTTC; CDR3aa: CASSQDPPWGTQYF
d_gene: TRBD1; v_gene: TRBV6-4; len: 15; j_gene: TRBJ1-5; abundance: -; CDR3nt: TGTGCCAGCAGTGGTGACCGGGACAGAAATCAGCCCCAGCATTTT; CDR3aa: CASSGDRDRNQPQHF
d_gene: -; v_gene: TRBV9; len: 15; j_gene: TRBJ2-7; abundance: -; CDR3nt: TGTGCCAGCAGCGTAGGTCCCTCCTGGTCGGTCGAGCAGTACTTC; CDR3aa: CASSVGPSWSVEQYF
d_gene: TRBD2; v_gene: TRBV30; len: 16; j_gene: TRBJ2-5; abundance: once; CDR3nt: TGTGCCTGGGTACCCAAAACGAGCGGGAACCAAGAGACCCAGTACTTC; CDR3aa: CAWVPKTSGNQETQYF
d_gene: -; v_gene: TRBV6-5; len: 15; j_gene: TRBJ2-7; abundance: -; CDR3nt: TGTGCCAGCAGCCCCGGGACACCCGGTTCCTACGAGCAGTACTTC; CDR3aa: CASSPGTPGSYEQYF
d_gene: TRBD2; v_gene: TRBV9; len: 15; j_gene: TRBJ2-1; abundance: -; CDR3nt: TGTGCCAGCAGCGTAGGACTAGCGGCCCCCAATGAGCAGTTCTTC; CDR3aa: CASSVGLAAPNEQFF
d_gene: -; v_gene: TRBV6-5; len: 15; j_gene: TRBJ1-1; abundance: -; CDR3nt: TGTGCCAGTCTGCCCCGGGGTTCTATGAACACTGAAGCTTTCTTT; CDR3aa: CASLPRGSMNTEAFF
d_gene: -; v_gene: TRBV5-1; len: 14; j_gene: TRBJ2-7; abundance: -; CDR3nt: TGCGCCAGCAGCCTCACGATTACTTCCTACGAGCAGTACTTC; CDR3aa: CASSLTITSYEQYF
d_gene: -; v_gene: TRBV11-3; len: 13; j_gene: TRBJ2-2; abundance: -; CDR3nt: TGTGCCAGCAGTCCCAGAGAAACCGGGGAGCTGTTTTTT; CDR3aa: CASSPRETGELFF
d_gene: -; v_gene: TRBV7-9; len: 15; j_gene: TRBJ2-7; abundance: -; CDR3nt: TGTGCCAGCAGCTCAACCGGGACGCAGGCCTATCAGCAGTACTTC; CDR3aa: CASSSTGTQAYQQYF
d_gene: -; v_gene: TRBV18; len: 14; j_gene: TRBJ1-1; abundance: -; CDR3nt: TGTGCCAGCTCACCAGGCAGGGCCGTTACTGAAGCTTTCTTT; CDR3aa: CASSPGRAVTEAFF
d_gene: -; v_gene: TRBV10-1; len: 15; j_gene: TRBJ1-4; abundance: -; CDR3nt: TGCGCCAGCAGTGGTACGACAGAAATGGGGAAAAAACTGTTTTTT; CDR3aa: CASSGTTEMGKKLFF
d_gene: TRBD2; v_gene: TRBV18; len: 14; j_gene: TRBJ2-7; abundance: -; CDR3nt: TGTGCCAGCTCACCAACCGGGACTAGCTACGAGCAGTACTTC; CDR3aa: CASSPTGTSYEQYF
d_gene: TRBD2; v_gene: TRBV4-1; len: 16; j_gene: TRBJ2-7; abundance: -; CDR3nt: TGCGCCAGCAGCCAAGATCGGGTGGGAGGGCCCCGGGAGCAGTACTTC; CDR3aa: CASSQDRVGGPREQYF
d_gene: TRBD1; v_gene: TRBV7-2; len: 15; j_gene: TRBJ1-3; abundance: -; CDR3nt: TGTGCCAGCAGCCTACAGGGGGCGCCTGGAAACACCATATATTTT; CDR3aa: CASSLQGAPGNTIYF
d_gene: -; v_gene: TRBV28; len: 14; j_gene: TRBJ2-3; abundance: -; CDR3nt: TGTGCCAGCAGAATTCCGAGGGCCACAGATACGCAGTATTTT; CDR3aa: CASRIPRATDTQYF
d_gene: TRBD1; v_gene: TRBV7-3; len: 15; j_gene: TRBJ1-2; abundance: -; CDR3nt: TGTGCCAGCAGCCCGATGGGGACAGCTAACTATGGCTACACCTTC; CDR3aa: CASSPMGTANYGYTF
d_gene: -; v_gene: TRBV10-1; len: 13; j_gene: TRBJ1-5; abundance: -; CDR3nt: TGCGCCAGCAGTGAGTCACAGAATCAGCCCCAGCATTTT; CDR3aa: CASSESQNQPQHF
d_gene: TRBD1; v_gene: TRBV19; len: 15; j_gene: TRBJ1-2; abundance: -; CDR3nt: TGTGCCAGTAGTCCCCAGGGACAGCTTAACTATGGCTACACCTTC; CDR3aa: CASSPQGQLNYGYTF
d_gene: -; v_gene: TRBV18; len: 14; j_gene: TRBJ2-6; abundance: few; CDR3nt: TGTGCCAGCTCTTCGGGTTCTGGGGCCAACGTCCTGACTTTC; CDR3aa: CASSSGSGANVLTF
d_gene: -; v_gene: TRBV7-8; len: 12; j_gene: TRBJ2-1; abundance: -; CDR3nt: TGTGCCAGCAGCCCCAGGGGCTATGAGCAGTTCTTC; CDR3aa: CASSPRGYEQFF
d_gene: -; v_gene: TRBV4-1; len: 15; j_gene: TRBJ1-5; abundance: -; CDR3nt: TGCGCCAGCAGCCCCGACAGGACCTTCAATCAGCCCCAGCATTTT; CDR3aa: CASSPDRTFNQPQHF
d_gene: -; v_gene: TRBV7-2; len: 15; j_gene: TRBJ2-5; abundance: once; CDR3nt: TGTGCCAGCAGCACATCGACAGGAGTCCAAGAGACCCAGTACTTC; CDR3aa: CASSTSTGVQETQYF
d_gene: -; v_gene: TRBV4-2; len: 15; j_gene: TRBJ2-1; abundance: -; CDR3nt: TGTGCCAGCAGCCAAGATCTTTTGACCAACAATGAGCAGTTCTTC; CDR3aa: CASSQDLLTNNEQFF
d_gene: TRBD1; v_gene: TRBV18; len: 14; j_gene: TRBJ2-7; abundance: once; CDR3nt: TGTGCCAGCTCACCGGGACAGGGCTCCTACGAGCAGTACTTC; CDR3aa: CASSPGQGSYEQYF
d_gene: TRBD2; v_gene: TRBV6-4; len: 15; j_gene: TRBJ2-7; abundance: -; CDR3nt: TGTGCCAGCAGTGACTTGGGACTAGCTCTTTACGAGCAGTACTTC; CDR3aa: CASSDLGLALYEQYF
d_gene: TRBD2; v_gene: TRBV18; len: 18; j_gene: TRBJ2-3; abundance: once; CDR3nt: TGTGCCAGCTCACCCCAAGAGGGACTAGCGGGGGAGACAGATACGCAGTATTTT; CDR3aa: CASSPQEGLAGETDTQYF
d_gene: TRBD1; v_gene: TRBV2; len: 16; j_gene: TRBJ2-6; abundance: -; CDR3nt: TGTGCCAGCAGTACTGACAGGGTCTCTGGGGCCAACGTCCTGACTTTC; CDR3aa: CASSTDRVSGANVLTF
d_gene: -; v_gene: TRBV28; len: 16; j_gene: TRBJ1-6; abundance: -; CDR3nt: TGTGCCAGCAGTCCGACCGGACGGAGCTATAATTCACCCCTCCACTTT; CDR3aa: CASSPTGRSYNSPLHF
d_gene: TRBD2; v_gene: TRBV20-1; len: 11; j_gene: TRBJ2-7; abundance: -; CDR3nt: TGCAGTGGGCGGGGGATCTACGAGCAGTACTTC; CDR3aa: CSGRGIYEQYF
d_gene: TRBD1; v_gene: TRBV5-1; len: 18; j_gene: TRBJ1-4; abundance: -; CDR3nt: TGCGCCAGCAGCTTAAGGGACAGGGGTAGCGGGACTAATGAAAAACTGTTTTTT; CDR3aa: CASSLRDRGSGTNEKLFF
d_gene: -; v_gene: TRBV7-2; len: 13; j_gene: TRBJ2-1; abundance: -; CDR3nt: TGTGCCAGCAGCCCGGGAGCGGAAGGTGAGCAGTTCTTC; CDR3aa: CASSPGAEGEQFF
d_gene: -; v_gene: TRBV19; len: 16; j_gene: TRBJ2-2; abundance: few; CDR3nt: TGTGCCAGTAGTATCATGACTAGTAGTCTGTCCGGGGAGCTGTTTTTT; CDR3aa: CASSIMTSSLSGELFF
d_gene: -; v_gene: TRBV7-8; len: 16; j_gene: TRBJ1-2; abundance: -; CDR3nt: TGTGCCAGCAGCTTACTTGTCATCGAGCCTAACTATGGCTACACCTTC; CDR3aa: CASSLLVIEPNYGYTF
d_gene: -; v_gene: TRBV6-1; len: 14; j_gene: TRBJ2-2; abundance: -; CDR3nt: TGTGCCAGCAGGGGGGACGGGAACACCGGGGAGCTGTTTTTT; CDR3aa: CASRGDGNTGELFF
d_gene: -; v_gene: TRBV6-5; len: 15; j_gene: TRBJ1-5; abundance: once; CDR3nt: TGTGCCAGCAGTAAACAGGGCTCCCGCAATCAGCCCCAGCATTTT; CDR3aa: CASSKQGSRNQPQHF
d_gene: -; v_gene: TRBV5-6; len: 15; j_gene: TRBJ2-7; abundance: -; CDR3nt: TGTGCCAGCAGCTTGGCCCCCACGGGCCCCTACGAGCAGTACTTC; CDR3aa: CASSLAPTGPYEQYF
d_gene: TRBD2; v_gene: TRBV18; len: 15; j_gene: TRBJ2-4; abundance: -; CDR3nt: TGTGCCAGCTCACCAATTAGCGGGGGGTCAAACATTCAGTACTTC; CDR3aa: CASSPISGGSNIQYF
d_gene: TRBD1; v_gene: TRBV18; len: 14; j_gene: TRBJ1-1; abundance: -; CDR3nt: TGTGCCAGCTCACGGGACAGGGGCTTCTCTGAAGCTTTCTTT; CDR3aa: CASSRDRGFSEAFF
d_gene: TRBD1; v_gene: TRBV9; len: 18; j_gene: TRBJ2-6; abundance: -; CDR3nt: TGTGCCAGCAGCGCCTCGACAGGGGGCATCGGAGGGGCCAACGTCCTGACTTTC; CDR3aa: CASSASTGGIGGANVLTF
d_gene: -; v_gene: TRBV6-5; len: 14; j_gene: TRBJ2-1; abundance: -; CDR3nt: TGTGCCAGCAGTTACGTCAGAGACTACAATGAGCAGTTCTTC; CDR3aa: CASSYVRDYNEQFF
d_gene: -; v_gene: TRBV11-3; len: 14; j_gene: TRBJ2-1; abundance: -; CDR3nt: TGTGCCAGCAGCTTACTCCCAGGGGCTAATGAGCAGTTCTTC; CDR3aa: CASSLLPGANEQFF
d_gene: -; v_gene: TRBV6-1; len: 14; j_gene: TRBJ2-3; abundance: once; CDR3nt: TGTGCCAGCAGTTTACAGGGCGTGACAGATACGCAGTATTTT; CDR3aa: CASSLQGVTDTQYF